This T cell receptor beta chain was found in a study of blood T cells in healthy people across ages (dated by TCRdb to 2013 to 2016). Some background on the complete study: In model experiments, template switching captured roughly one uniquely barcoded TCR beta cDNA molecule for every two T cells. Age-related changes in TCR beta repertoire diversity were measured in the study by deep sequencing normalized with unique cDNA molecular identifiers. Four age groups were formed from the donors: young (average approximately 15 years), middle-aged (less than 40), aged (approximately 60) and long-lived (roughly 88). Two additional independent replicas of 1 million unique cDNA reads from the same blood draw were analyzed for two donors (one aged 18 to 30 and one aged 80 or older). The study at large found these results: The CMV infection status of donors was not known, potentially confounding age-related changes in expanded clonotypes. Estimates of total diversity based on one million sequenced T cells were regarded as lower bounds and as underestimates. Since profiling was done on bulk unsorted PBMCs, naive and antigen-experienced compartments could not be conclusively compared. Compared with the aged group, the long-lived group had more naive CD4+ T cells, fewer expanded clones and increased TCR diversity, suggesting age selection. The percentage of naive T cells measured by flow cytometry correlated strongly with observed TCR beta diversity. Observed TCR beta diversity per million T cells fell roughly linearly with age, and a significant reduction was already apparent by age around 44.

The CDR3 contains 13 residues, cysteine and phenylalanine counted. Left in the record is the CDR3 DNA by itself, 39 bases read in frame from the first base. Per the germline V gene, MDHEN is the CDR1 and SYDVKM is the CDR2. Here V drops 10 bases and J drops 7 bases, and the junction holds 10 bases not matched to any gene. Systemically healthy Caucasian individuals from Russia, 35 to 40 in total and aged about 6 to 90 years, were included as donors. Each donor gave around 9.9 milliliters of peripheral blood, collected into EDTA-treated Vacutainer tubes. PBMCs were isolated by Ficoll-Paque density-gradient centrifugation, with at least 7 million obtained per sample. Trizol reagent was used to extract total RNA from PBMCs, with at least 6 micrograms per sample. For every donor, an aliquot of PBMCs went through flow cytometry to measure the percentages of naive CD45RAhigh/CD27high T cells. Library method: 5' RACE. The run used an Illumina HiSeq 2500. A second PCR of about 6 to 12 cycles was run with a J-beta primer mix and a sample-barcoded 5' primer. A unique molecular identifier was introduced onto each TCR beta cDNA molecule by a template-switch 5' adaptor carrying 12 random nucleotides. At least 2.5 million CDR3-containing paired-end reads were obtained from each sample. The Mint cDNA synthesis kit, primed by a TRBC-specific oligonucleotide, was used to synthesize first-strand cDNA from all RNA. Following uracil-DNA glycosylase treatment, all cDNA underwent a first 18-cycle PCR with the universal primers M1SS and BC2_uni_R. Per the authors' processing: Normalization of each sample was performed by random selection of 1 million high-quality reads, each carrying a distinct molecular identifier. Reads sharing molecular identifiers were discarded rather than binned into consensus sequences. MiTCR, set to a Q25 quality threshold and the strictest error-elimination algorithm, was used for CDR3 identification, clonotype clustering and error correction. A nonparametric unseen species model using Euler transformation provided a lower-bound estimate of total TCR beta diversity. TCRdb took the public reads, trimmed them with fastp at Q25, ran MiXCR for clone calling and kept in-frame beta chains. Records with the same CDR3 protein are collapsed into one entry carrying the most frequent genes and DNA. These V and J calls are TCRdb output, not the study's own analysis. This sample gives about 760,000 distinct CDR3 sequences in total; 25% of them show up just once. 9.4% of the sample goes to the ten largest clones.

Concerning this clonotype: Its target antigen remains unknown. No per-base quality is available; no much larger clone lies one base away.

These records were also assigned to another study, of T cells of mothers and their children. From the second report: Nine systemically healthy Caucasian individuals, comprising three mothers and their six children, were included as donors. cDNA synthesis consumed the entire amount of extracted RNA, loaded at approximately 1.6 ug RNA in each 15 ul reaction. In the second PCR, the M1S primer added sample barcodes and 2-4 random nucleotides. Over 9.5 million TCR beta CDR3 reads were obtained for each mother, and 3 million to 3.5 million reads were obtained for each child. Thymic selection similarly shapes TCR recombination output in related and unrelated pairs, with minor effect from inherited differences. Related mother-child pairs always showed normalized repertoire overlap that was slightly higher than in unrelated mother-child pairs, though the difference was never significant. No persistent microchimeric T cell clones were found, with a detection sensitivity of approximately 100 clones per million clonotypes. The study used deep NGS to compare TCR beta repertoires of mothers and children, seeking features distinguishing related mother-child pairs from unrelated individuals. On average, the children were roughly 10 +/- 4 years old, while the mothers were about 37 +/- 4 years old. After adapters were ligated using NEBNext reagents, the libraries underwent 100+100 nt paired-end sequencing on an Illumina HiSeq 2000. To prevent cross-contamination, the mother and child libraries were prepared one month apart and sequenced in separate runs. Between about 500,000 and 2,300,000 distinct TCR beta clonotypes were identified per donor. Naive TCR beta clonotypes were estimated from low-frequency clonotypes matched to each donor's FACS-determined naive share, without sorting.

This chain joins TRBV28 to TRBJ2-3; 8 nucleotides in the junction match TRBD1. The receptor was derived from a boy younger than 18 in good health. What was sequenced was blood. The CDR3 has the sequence CAKTDRVVNTQYF. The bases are TGTGCCAAAACGGACAGGGTAGTAAATACGCAGTATTTT. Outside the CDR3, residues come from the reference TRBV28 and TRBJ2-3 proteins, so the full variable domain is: DVKVTQSSRYLVKRTGEKVFLECVQDMDHENMFWYRQDPGLGLRLIYFSYDVKMKEKGDIPEGYSVSREKKERFSLILESASTNQTSMYLCAKTDRVVNTQYFGPGTRLTVL.